A selection of T cell receptor beta chains follows, all from one sample in a study of blood T cell repertoires in COVID-19. Only in-frame clones appear in the TCRdb table, and some are missing; sequencing was by immunoSEQ multiplex PCR. This table holds 150,000 to 200,000 clones, around 89% found once. Sequencing was done on a sample of peripheral blood. These receptors were taken from a man in his sixties with acute or convalescent COVID-19. The CDR3 runs from the conserved cysteine through the conserved F or W. The D gene is left open where the match is weak.

cdr3_aa	j_call	d_call	v_call
CASSERGQGSGGYTF	TRBJ1-2	TRBD1	TRBV2
CACGLPTNYEQYF	TRBJ2-7	.	TRBV2
CASSPAKQGGNTIYF	TRBJ1-3	.	TRBV5-1
CASSPRGLRNTGELFF	TRBJ2-2	TRBD1	TRBV9
CASRDISNQPQHF	TRBJ1-5	.	TRBV6-5
CASSVRQGASEAFF	TRBJ1-1	TRBD1	TRBV7-2
CASSPTVTAGQTGELFF	TRBJ2-2	TRBD2	TRBV5-1
CASSLTGVMNTEAFF	TRBJ1-1	TRBD1	TRBV27
CASRVQATANTEAFF	TRBJ1-1	.	TRBV28
CASRFRDSSTYEQYF	TRBJ2-7	TRBD1	TRBV7-8
CASSLARDRYIQYF	TRBJ2-4	.	TRBV5-1
CASSPGLTPNTGELFF	TRBJ2-2	.	TRBV5-8
CASSGTASYEQYF	TRBJ2-7	TRBD1	TRBV12-3/TRBV12-4
CASSTWTGLRYNSPLHF	TRBJ1-6	TRBD1	TRBV27
CASSISPTNYGYTF	TRBJ1-2	.	TRBV5-1
CASALRSGGDTQYF	TRBJ2-3	TRBD2	TRBV27
CSVVPTALDNGYTF	TRBJ1-2	.	TRBV29-1
CASSYRDSGNTIYF	TRBJ1-3	.	TRBV13
CASSPLDTYIQYF	TRBJ2-4	.	TRBV18
CASGTGTGDSPLHF	TRBJ1-6	TRBD1	TRBV5-1
CASSDPLEGWEKLFF	TRBJ1-4	.	TRBV2
CASSWGGKTDTQYF	TRBJ2-3	.	TRBV2
CASSLGPGFNQPQHF	TRBJ1-5	.	TRBV7-9
CASRGQGGYTF	TRBJ1-2	TRBD1	TRBV6-5